This T cell receptor (beta chain) stems from a study of T-cell memory formation after mild COVID-19. Study-wide context: TCR clusters showed largely donor specificity. Study-wide results and limits: Clones that shrank (day 15 to 85) were balanced CD4/CD8, whereas later expanders leaned CD4+.

This clonotype was counted at least ten times. What it binds is unknown. Germline V gene lookup returns CDR1 SNHLY and CDR2 FYNNEI. V gave up 11 bases and J gave up 4 bases; unmatched junction bases: 5. This CDR3 has 13 residues. A single record per CDR3 protein comes from TCRdb applying MiXCR to the 5' RACE reads. The sample carries 300,000 to 400,000 distinct CDR3 sequences, around 15% recorded once. The TCR was taken from a man younger than 35 who had mild COVID-19 (a few samples of this study predate the infection). Cell type and time point are not known. This chain links TRBV2 with TRBJ2-1; 10 positions agree with TRBD1. Sequenced material: PBMCs or a T cell subset sorted from them (not recorded which). CDR3 DNA sequence: TGTGCCTGCCGGGACAGGGGATACAATGAGCAGTTCTTC. As protein: CACRDRGYNEQFF.